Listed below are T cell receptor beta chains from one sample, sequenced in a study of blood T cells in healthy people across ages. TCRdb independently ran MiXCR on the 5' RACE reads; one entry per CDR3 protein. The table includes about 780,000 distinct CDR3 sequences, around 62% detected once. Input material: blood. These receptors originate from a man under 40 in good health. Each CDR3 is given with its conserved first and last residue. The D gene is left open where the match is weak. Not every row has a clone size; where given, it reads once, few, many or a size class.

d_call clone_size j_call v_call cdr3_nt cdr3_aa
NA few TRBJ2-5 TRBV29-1 TGCAGCGTTGAATCGGGGAGAGGGCTGGGGACCCAGTACTTC CSVESGRGLGTQYF
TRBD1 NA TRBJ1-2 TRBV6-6 TGTGCCAGCAGCCCATCCGGCGACAGGGGGGACTATGGCTACACCTTC CASSPSGDRGDYGYTF
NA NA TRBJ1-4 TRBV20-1 TGCAGTGCTAGAGATCGGGAGGGGCTCTGGGAAAAACTGTTTTTT CSARDREGLWEKLFF
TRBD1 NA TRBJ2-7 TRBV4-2 TGTGCCAGCAGCCCGGGACAGAGACGCGAGCAGTACTTC CASSPGQRREQYF
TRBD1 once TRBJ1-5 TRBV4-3 TGCGCCAGCAGCCATCCCCTGGGACAGAGCAATCAGCCCCAGCATTTT CASSHPLGQSNQPQHF
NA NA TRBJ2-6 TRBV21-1 TGTGCCAGCAGCAAAGTGAGTTTCAGGGCAAATAGGGTACCAGCTGGGGCCAACGTCCTGACTTTC CASSKVSFRANRVPAGANVLTF
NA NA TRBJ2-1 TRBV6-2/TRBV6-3 TGTGCCAGCAGTGCCCCGACAGGGAGGAAGCAGTTCTTC CASSAPTGRKQFF
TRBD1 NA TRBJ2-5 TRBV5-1 TGCGCCAGCAGCATCTCCCGGACAGGGGGGGAAGAGACCCAGTACTTC CASSISRTGGEETQYF
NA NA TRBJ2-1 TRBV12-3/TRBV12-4 TGTGCCAGCAGTTTATATGGCGGGGCAAGCTACAATGAGCAGTTCTTC CASSLYGGASYNEQFF
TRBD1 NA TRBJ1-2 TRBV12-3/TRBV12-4 TGTGCCAGCAGTATGGACAGGGGGAGGCAAGGCTACACCTTC CASSMDRGRQGYTF
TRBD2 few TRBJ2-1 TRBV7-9 TGTGCCAGCAGCTTAAGTAGCGGGGGAAAGTTCTTC CASSLSSGGKFF
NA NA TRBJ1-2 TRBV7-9 TGTGCCAGCAGCGAACAGGGTGATGGCTATGGCTACACCTTC CASSEQGDGYGYTF
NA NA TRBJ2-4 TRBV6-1 TGTGCCACCCACTCCAACGATTTCGACAGTCAGAAACACAAAAACATTCAGTACTTC CATHSNDFDSQKHKNIQYF
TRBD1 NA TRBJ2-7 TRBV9 TGTGCCAGCAGCCCCCGTCACAGGGGTATTTACGAGCAGTACTTC CASSPRHRGIYEQYF
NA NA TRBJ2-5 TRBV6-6 TGTGCCAGCAGCCCCAGGGGGGTGAGGGAGACCCAGTACTTC CASSPRGVRETQYF
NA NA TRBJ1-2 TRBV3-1 TGTGCCAGCAGCCAAGCCAGGGTCGGCTACACCTTC CASSQARVGYTF
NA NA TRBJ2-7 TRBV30 TGTGCCTGGAGTGTCCCTCCCCTAGAGCAGTACTTC CAWSVPPLEQYF
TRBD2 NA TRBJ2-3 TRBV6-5 TGTGCCAGCAGTTACTCGCTAGCGGACACAGATACGCAGTATTTT CASSYSLADTDTQYF
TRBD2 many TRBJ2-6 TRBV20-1 TGCAGTGCTAGAGGGGCGGGAGCCTCTGGGGCCAACGTCCTGACTTTC CSARGAGASGANVLTF
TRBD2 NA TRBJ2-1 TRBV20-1 TGCAGTGCATATGAGCGGGGGACCTCCTACAATGAGCAGTTCTTC CSAYERGTSYNEQFF
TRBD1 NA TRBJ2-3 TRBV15 TGTGCCACCATCGGACAGGGGGTTACAGATACGCAGTATTTT CATIGQGVTDTQYF
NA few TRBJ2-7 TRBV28 TGTGCCAGCAGTTTCGGGACACTCACGGCCTACGAGCAGTACTTC CASSFGTLTAYEQYF
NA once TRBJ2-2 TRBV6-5 TGTGCCAGCAAGAGGTTGAACACCGGGGAGCTGTTTTTT CASKRLNTGELFF
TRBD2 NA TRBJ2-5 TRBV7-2 TGTGCCAGCAGCTCTCGACTAGCGGGGACACAAGAGACCCAGTACTTC CASSSRLAGTQETQYF
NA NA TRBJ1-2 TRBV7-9 TGTGCCAGCAGCCGGATCAACAGGGAAGGTGGCTACACCTTC CASSRINREGGYTF
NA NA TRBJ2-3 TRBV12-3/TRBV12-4 TGTGCCAGCAGCCTGAACGGGTTTTACGGAGATACGCAGTATTTT CASSLNGFYGDTQYF
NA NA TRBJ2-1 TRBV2 TGTGCCAGCGGAGAAGCAGGTAGCTCCTACAATGAGCAGTTCTTC CASGEAGSSYNEQFF
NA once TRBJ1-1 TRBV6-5 TGTGCCAGCAGTTCAACAGTTAAAGCTTTCTTT CASSSTVKAFF
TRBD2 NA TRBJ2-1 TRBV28 TGTGCCAGCAGTCCCGGGGGTAGCGGGGGCCCCATGGACTACAATGAGCAGTTCTTC CASSPGGSGGPMDYNEQFF
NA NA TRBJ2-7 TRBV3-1 TGTGCCAGCAGCCAAGAGGGGATCACCTACGAGCAGTACTTC CASSQEGITYEQYF
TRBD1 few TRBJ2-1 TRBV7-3 TGCGCCAGCAGCTTAAGGACAGGGTCCTACAATGAGCAGTTCTTC CASSLRTGSYNEQFF
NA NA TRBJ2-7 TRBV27 TGTGCCAGCAGTTATGGTAGCGGTTACGAGCAGTACTTC CASSYGSGYEQYF
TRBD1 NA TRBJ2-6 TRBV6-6 TGTGCCAGCAGTTCCGGGACAGTTGACTCTGGGGCCAACGTCCTGACTTTC CASSSGTVDSGANVLTF
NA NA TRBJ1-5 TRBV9 TGTGCCAGCAGCGTACAGGGGCATAGCAATCAGCCCCAGCATTTT CASSVQGHSNQPQHF
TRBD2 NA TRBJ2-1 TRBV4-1 TGCGCCAGCAGCCCCTCGGGACTAGCGTCCAATGAGCAGTTCTTC CASSPSGLASNEQFF
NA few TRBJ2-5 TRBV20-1 TGCAGTGCAGATGGGGTCTCGGAGACCCAGTACTTC CSADGVSETQYF
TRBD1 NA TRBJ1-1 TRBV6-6 TGTGCCAGCAGTCTATCGGGGACAGGGCCTGAAGCTTTCTTT CASSLSGTGPEAFF
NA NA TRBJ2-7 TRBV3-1 TGTGCCAGCAGCCAAAACCAGTTCTCCTACGAGCAGTACTTC CASSQNQFSYEQYF
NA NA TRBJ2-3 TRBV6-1 TGTGCCAGCAACCTACGGGGGTTCCGCACAGATACGCAGTATTTT CASNLRGFRTDTQYF
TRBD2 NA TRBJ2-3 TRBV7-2 TGTGCCAGCAGCTGGGGGACTAGCGGGGGTTGGGATACGCAGTATTTT CASSWGTSGGWDTQYF